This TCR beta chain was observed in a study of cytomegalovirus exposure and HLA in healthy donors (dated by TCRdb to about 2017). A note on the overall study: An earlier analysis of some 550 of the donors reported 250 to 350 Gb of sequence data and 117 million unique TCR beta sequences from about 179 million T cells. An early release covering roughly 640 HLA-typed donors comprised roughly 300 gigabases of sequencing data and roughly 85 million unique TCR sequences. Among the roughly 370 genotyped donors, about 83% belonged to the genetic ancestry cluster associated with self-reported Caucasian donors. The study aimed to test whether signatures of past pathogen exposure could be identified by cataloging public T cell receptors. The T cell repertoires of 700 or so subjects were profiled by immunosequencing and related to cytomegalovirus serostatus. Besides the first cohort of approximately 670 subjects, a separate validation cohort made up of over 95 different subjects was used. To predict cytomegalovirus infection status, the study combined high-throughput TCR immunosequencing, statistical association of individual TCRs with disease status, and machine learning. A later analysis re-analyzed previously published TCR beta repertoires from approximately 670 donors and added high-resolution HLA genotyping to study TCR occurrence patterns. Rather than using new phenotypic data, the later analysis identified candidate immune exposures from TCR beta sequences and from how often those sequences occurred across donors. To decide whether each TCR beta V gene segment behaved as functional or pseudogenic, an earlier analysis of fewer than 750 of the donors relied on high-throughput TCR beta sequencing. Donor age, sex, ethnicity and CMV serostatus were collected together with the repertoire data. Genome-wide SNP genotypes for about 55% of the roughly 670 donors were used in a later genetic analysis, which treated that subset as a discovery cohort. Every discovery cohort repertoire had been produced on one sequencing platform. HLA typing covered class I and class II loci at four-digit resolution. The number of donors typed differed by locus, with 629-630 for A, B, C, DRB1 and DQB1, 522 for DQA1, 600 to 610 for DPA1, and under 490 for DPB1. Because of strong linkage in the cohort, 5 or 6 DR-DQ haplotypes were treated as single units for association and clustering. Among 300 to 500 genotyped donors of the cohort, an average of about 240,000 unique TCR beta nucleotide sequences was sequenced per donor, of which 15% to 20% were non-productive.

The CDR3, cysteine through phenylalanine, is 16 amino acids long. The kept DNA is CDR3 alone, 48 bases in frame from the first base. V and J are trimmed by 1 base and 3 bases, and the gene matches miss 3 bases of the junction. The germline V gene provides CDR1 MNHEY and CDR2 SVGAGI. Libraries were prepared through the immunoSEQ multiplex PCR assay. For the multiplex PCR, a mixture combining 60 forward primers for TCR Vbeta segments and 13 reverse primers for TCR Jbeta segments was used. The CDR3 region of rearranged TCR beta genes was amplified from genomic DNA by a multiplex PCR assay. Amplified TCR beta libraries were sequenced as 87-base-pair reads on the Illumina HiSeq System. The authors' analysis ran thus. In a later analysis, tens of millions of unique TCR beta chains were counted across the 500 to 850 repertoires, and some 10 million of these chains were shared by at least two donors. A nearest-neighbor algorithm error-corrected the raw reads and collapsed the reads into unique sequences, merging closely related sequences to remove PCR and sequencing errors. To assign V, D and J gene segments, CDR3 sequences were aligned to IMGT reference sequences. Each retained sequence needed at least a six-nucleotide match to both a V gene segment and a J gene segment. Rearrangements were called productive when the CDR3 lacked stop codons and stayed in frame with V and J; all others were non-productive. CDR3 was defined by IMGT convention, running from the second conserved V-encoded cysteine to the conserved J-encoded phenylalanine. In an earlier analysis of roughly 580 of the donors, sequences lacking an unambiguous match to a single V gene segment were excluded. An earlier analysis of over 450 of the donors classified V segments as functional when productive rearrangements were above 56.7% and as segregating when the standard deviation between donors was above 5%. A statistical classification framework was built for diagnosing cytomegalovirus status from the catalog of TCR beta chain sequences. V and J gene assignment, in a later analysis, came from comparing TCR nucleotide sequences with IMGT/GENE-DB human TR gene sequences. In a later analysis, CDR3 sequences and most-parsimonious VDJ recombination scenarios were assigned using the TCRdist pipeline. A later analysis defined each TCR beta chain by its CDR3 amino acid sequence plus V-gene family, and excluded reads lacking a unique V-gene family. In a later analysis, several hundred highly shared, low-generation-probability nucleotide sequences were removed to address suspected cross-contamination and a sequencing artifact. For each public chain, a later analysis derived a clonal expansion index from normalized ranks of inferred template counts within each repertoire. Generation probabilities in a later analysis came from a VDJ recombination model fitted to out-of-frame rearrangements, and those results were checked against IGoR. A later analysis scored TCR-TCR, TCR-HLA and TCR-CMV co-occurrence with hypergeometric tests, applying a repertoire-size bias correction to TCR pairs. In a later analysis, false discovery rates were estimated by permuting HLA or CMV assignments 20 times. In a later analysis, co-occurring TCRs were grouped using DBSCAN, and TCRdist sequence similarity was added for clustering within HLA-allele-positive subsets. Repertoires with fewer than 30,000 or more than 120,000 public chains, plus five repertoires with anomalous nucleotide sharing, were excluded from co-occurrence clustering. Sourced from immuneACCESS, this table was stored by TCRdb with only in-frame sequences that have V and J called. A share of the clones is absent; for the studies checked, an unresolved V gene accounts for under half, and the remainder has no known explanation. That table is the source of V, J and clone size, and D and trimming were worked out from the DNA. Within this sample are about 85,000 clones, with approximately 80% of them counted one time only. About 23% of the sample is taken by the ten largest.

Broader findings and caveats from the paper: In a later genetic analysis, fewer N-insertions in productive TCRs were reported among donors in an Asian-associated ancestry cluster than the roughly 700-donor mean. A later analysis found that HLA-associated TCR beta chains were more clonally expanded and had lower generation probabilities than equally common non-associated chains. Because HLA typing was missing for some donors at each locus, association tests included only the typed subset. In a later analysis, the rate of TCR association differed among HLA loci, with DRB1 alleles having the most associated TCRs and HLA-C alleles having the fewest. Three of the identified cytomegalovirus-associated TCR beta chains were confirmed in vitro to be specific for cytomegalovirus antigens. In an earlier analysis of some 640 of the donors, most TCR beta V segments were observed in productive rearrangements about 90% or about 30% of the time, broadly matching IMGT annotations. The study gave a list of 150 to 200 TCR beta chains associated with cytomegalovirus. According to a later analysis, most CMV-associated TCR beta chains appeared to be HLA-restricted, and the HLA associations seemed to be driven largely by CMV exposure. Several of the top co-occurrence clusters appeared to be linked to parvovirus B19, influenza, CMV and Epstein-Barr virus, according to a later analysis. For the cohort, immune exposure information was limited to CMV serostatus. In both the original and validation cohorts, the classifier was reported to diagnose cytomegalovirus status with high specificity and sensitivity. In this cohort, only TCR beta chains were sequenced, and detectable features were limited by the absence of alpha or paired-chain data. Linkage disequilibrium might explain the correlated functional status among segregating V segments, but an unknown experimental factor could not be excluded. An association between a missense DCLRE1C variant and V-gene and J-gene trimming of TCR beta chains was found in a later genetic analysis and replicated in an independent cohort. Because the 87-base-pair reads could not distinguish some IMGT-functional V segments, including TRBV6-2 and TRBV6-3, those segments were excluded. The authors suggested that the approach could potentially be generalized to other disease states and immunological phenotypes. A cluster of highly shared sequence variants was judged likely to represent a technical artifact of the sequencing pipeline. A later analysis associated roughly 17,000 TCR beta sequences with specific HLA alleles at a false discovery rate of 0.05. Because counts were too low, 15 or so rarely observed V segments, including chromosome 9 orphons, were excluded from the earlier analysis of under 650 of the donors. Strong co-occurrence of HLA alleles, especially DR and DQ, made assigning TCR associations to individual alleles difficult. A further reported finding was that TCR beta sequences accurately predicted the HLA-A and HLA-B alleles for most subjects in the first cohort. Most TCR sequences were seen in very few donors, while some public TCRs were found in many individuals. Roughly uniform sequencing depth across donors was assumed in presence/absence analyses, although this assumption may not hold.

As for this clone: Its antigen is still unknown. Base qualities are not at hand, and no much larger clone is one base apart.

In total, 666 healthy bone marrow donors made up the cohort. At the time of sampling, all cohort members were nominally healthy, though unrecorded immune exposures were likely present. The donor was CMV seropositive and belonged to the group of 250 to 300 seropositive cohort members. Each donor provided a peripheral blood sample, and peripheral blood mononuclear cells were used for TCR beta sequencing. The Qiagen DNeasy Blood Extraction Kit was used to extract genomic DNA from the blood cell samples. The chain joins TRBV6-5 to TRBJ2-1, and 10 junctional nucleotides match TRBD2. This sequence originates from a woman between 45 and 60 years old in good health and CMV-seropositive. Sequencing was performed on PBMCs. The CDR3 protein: CASSYCSGGYYNEQFF. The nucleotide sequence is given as TGTGCCAGCAGTTACTGTAGCGGGGGGTACTACAATGAGCAGTTCTTC.